A selection of T cell receptor beta chains follows, all from one sample in a study of blood T cells in healthy people across ages. In TCRdb, the 5' RACE reads were re-called with MiXCR into one record per CDR3 protein. The table records about 680,000 distinct CDR3 sequences, around 45% of them present only once. The specimen sequenced was blood. These receptors came from a woman aged 55-69 years in good health. CDR3s include the opening cysteine and the closing phenylalanine or tryptophan. Each record gives: clone size, V gene, J gene, CDR3 length, D gene, CDR3 protein, CDR3 DNA. A D gene is named only where the DNA matches it firmly. Rows may omit the clone size; those that give it use once, few, many or a size class.

>few|TRBV5-1|TRBJ2-7|14|-
CASSTTVGGYEQYF
TGCGCCAGCAGCACGACGGTCGGCGGCTACGAGCAGTACTTC
>-|TRBV28|TRBJ2-7|16|TRBD2
CASSPRLADSSYEQYF
TGTGCCAGCAGTCCCAGACTAGCGGATAGTTCCTACGAGCAGTACTTC
>-|TRBV7-2|TRBJ2-7|11|-
CASSYRVEQYF
TGTGCCAGCAGCTATAGGGTTGAGCAGTACTTC
>few|TRBV2|TRBJ2-3|13|TRBD2
CASSFGTSGAQYF
TGTGCCAGCAGTTTCGGGACTAGCGGGGCGCAGTATTTT
>-|TRBV7-2|TRBJ2-4|19|-
CASSPQVRSHTLAKNIQYF
TGTGCCAGCAGCCCCCAAGTGCGGAGCCACACTCTAGCCAAAAACATTCAGTACTTC
>few|TRBV14|TRBJ2-7|17|-
CASSPRRNSGVIYEQYF
TGTGCCAGCAGCCCCCGACGCAACTCAGGGGTGATCTACGAGCAGTACTTC
>-|TRBV10-3|TRBJ2-1|14|-
CAISVGGKGNEQFF
TGTGCCATCAGTGTGGGCGGGAAGGGCAACGAGCAGTTCTTC
>-|TRBV7-3|TRBJ2-7|15|-
CASSPGGTLSYEQYF
TGTGCCAGCAGCCCAGGGGGGACTCTCTCCTACGAGCAGTACTTC
>few|TRBV29-1|TRBJ2-1|14|-
CSVARGSSYNEQFF
TGCAGCGTCGCCCGCGGAAGCTCCTACAATGAGCAGTTCTTC
>-|TRBV14|TRBJ2-5|18|-
CASSQARGTDYLSETQYF
TGTGCCAGCAGCCAAGCAAGGGGAACGGACTACCTGAGTGAGACCCAGTACTTC
>once|TRBV4-2|TRBJ2-1|17|TRBD1
CASSRGTGGRSYIEQFF
TGTGCCAGCAGCCGAGGGACAGGGGGACGCTCCTACATTGAGCAGTTCTTC
>-|TRBV2|TRBJ2-7|11|-
CASRFYHEQYF
TGTGCCAGCAGGTTCTATCACGAGCAGTACTTC
>-|TRBV7-2|TRBJ2-7|14|TRBD2
CASSFRRESYEQYF
TGTGCCAGCAGCTTCCGGCGGGAGTCATACGAGCAGTACTTC
>-|TRBV20-1|TRBJ1-5|12|-
CSATSPNQPQHF
TGCAGTGCTACCTCTCCCAATCAGCCCCAGCATTTT
>-|TRBV20-1|TRBJ2-3|12|-
CSASVESDTQYF
TGCAGTGCTAGTGTCGAATCAGATACGCAGTATTTT
>-|TRBV11-3|TRBJ2-3|15|TRBD1
CASSGDRGPPDTQYF
TGTGCCAGCAGCGGAGACAGGGGCCCACCAGATACGCAGTATTTT
>-|TRBV4-1|TRBJ2-1|17|-
CASSQGAAGSSYNEQFF
TGCGCCAGCAGCCAGGGGGCGGCGGGGAGCTCCTACAATGAGCAGTTCTTC
>few|TRBV27|TRBJ1-2|16|TRBD1
CASSHRDRGRHYGYTF
TGTGCCAGCAGTCACAGGGACAGGGGGCGCCACTATGGCTACACCTTC
>-|TRBV11-1|TRBJ2-1|16|TRBD2
CASSLELAGEYNEQFF
TGTGCCAGCAGCTTAGAACTAGCGGGAGAGTACAATGAGCAGTTCTTC
>few|TRBV6-5|TRBJ2-3|13|-
CASRYRSTDTQYF
TGTGCCAGCAGATACAGAAGCACAGATACGCAGTATTTT
>once|TRBV20-1|TRBJ1-5|17|TRBD1
CSARVDRGVYSNQPQHF
TGCAGTGCTAGAGTTGACAGGGGGGTTTATAGCAATCAGCCCCAGCATTTT
>many|TRBV20-1|TRBJ1-2|12|-
CSARNREYGYTF
TGCAGTGCTAGGAACAGGGAGTATGGCTACACCTTC
>-|TRBV3-1|TRBJ2-1|16|-
CASSQASTRGRGEQFF
TGTGCCAGCAGCCAAGCCTCTACTAGAGGTCGTGGTGAGCAGTTCTTC
>-|TRBV29-1|TRBJ2-1|15|TRBD2
CSALKGLAGFHEQFF
TGCAGCGCCTTGAAGGGGTTAGCGGGATTCCATGAGCAGTTCTTC
>-|TRBV4-3|TRBJ1-2|15|TRBD1
CASSQLDRGGYGYTF
TGCGCCAGCAGCCAATTAGACAGGGGTGGCTATGGCTACACCTTC
>many|TRBV29-1|TRBJ2-5|14|-
CSVGVMRTQETQYF
TGCAGCGTTGGTGTAATGCGGACGCAAGAGACCCAGTACTTC
>-|TRBV7-8|TRBJ2-1|16|-
CASSPRRDLIYNEQFF
TGTGCCAGCAGCCCTAGACGGGACTTGATTTACAATGAGCAGTTCTTC
>-|TRBV12-3/TRBV12-4|TRBJ2-5|17|TRBD1
CASSFEFGTAHQETQYF
TGTGCCAGCAGTTTTGAGTTCGGGACAGCGCACCAAGAGACCCAGTACTTC
>-|TRBV20-1|TRBJ2-5|14|TRBD1
CSARVGQGSETQYF
TGCAGTGCTAGAGTGGGACAGGGGTCAGAGACCCAGTACTTC
>few|TRBV7-6|TRBJ1-6|15|-
CASSLDGPSIAPLHF
TGTGCCAGCAGCTTAGATGGACCATCGATCGCACCCCTCCACTTT
>few|TRBV6-2/TRBV6-3|TRBJ2-7|13|-
CASSWGESYEQYF
TGTGCCAGCTCATGGGGCGAGAGCTACGAGCAGTACTTC
>few|TRBV20-1|TRBJ1-4|15|-
CSALADYPTNEKLFF
TGCAGTGCCCTAGCGGACTACCCAACTAATGAAAAACTGTTTTTT
>once|TRBV7-2|TRBJ2-7|14|TRBD1
CASSFPTGGNEQYF
TGTGCCAGCAGCTTTCCGACAGGGGGCAATGAGCAGTACTTC
>-|TRBV7-6|TRBJ1-2|13|TRBD1
CASSSDRGNGYTF
TGTGCCAGCAGCTCAGACAGGGGAAATGGCTACACCTTC
>-|TRBV7-3|TRBJ1-2|16|TRBD1
CASSIGDRDMGYGYTF
TGTGCCAGCAGCATAGGAGACAGGGATATGGGTTATGGCTACACCTTC
>-|TRBV7-2|TRBJ1-2|15|-
CASSLDARVSYGYTF
TGTGCCAGCAGCTTAGACGCCAGGGTGTCTTATGGCTACACCTTC